This T cell receptor (beta chain) originates from a study of T cell responses to AZD1222 COVID-19 vaccine. The V gene's germline CDR1 is MDHEN and CDR2 SYDVKM. V was cut by 6 bases and J by 0 bases, with 21 bases left in between. The CDR3 spans 17 residues. Generated by immunoSEQ multiplex PCR, the TCRdb table keeps only in-frame clones and is missing some. The sample includes roughly 180,000 clones, 92% of them seen just once. About this clone itself: The antigen is undetermined.

Findings and limits, study-wide: Along spike, vaccine-associated CD4 TCRs were found throughout, with dominance at 160-218 and 743-854. Unmutated variant regions are reportedly the target of nearly half of TCRs that are spike-specific.

V gene TRBV28 combines with J gene TRBJ2-7; D call uncertain. The sequence was collected from an adult who received the AZD1222 COVID-19 vaccine. This specimen consisted of peripheral blood, obtained 28 days after the second AZD1222 dose. The DNA for the CDR3 is TGTGCCAGCAGCTTTCCTTGGACCGTACCGAGCTCCTACGAGCAGTACTTC. Its translation: CASSFPWTVPSSYEQYF. The variable domain in full, with the rest retrieved from reference TRBV28 and TRBJ2-7, is DVKVTQSSRYLVKRTGEKVFLECVQDMDHENMFWYRQDPGLGLRLIYFSYDVKMKEKGDIPEGYSVSREKKERFSLILESASTNQTSMYLCASSFPWTVPSSYEQYFGPGTRLTVT.